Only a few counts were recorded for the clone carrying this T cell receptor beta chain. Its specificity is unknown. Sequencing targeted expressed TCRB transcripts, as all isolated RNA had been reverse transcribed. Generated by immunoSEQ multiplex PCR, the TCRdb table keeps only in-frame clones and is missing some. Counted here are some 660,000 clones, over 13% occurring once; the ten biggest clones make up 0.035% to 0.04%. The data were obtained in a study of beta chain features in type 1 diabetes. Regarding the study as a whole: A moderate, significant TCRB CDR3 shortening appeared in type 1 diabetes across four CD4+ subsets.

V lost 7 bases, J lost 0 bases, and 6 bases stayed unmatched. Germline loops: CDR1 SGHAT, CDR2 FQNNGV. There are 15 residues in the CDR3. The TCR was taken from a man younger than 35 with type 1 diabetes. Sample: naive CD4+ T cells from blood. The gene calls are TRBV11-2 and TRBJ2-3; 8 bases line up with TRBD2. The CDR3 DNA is TGTGCCAGCAACGGGGTAGCGGGGAGCACAGATACGCAGTATTTT. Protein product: CASNGVAGSTDTQYF. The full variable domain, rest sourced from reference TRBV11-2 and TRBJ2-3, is EAGVAQSPRYKIIEKRQSVAFWCNPISGHATLYWYQQILGQGPKLLIQFQNNGVVDDSQLPKDRFSAERLKGVDSTLKIQPAKLEDSAVYLCASNGVAGSTDTQYFGPGTRLTVL.